These T cell receptor beta chains were read from a single sample in a study of T-cell reconstitution after alpha-beta-depleted transplantation in children. In TCRdb, the PCR reads were re-called with MiXCR into one record per CDR3 protein. The data contain approximately 250,000 distinct CDR3 sequences, about 9.6% of them singletons. The sequencing here drew on PBMCs from the stem cell graft donor, taken from the stem cell graft. The receptor source for this set is a human donor who donated a stem cell graft to a child with SCID. Both conserved end residues are part of each CDR3.

J gene: TRBJ2-3; V gene: TRBV11-2; CDR3 protein: CASSLDLGTDTQYF
J gene: TRBJ2-7; V gene: TRBV5-1; CDR3 protein: CASSIGEVSSYEQYF
J gene: TRBJ1-5; V gene: TRBV12-3/TRBV12-4; CDR3 protein: CASSSPGQGLSNQPQHF
J gene: TRBJ1-2; V gene: TRBV4-3; CDR3 protein: CASSQGAEAGVF
J gene: TRBJ1-1; V gene: TRBV20-1; CDR3 protein: CSANRGTEAFF
J gene: TRBJ2-7; V gene: TRBV7-9; CDR3 protein: CASSLGQKFHEQYF
J gene: TRBJ1-2; V gene: TRBV12-3/TRBV12-4; CDR3 protein: CASTWTGTGGYTF
J gene: TRBJ2-7; V gene: TRBV6-5; CDR3 protein: CASSYSRTGVHEQYF
J gene: TRBJ2-2; V gene: TRBV20-1; CDR3 protein: CSARPAGNTGELFF
J gene: TRBJ2-2; V gene: TRBV25-1; CDR3 protein: CASRRRGDTGELFF
J gene: TRBJ1-4; V gene: TRBV9; CDR3 protein: CASSPAGTDDEKLFF
J gene: TRBJ1-1; V gene: TRBV9; CDR3 protein: CASSVGGATEAFF
J gene: TRBJ2-3; V gene: TRBV29-1; CDR3 protein: CSVVVPSTDTQYF
J gene: TRBJ2-3; V gene: TRBV7-1; CDR3 protein: CASSSGSGGTDTQYF
J gene: TRBJ2-5; V gene: TRBV12-3/TRBV12-4; CDR3 protein: CASRIAAGGETQYF
J gene: TRBJ1-1; V gene: TRBV12-3/TRBV12-4; CDR3 protein: CASSFITTGNTEAFF
J gene: TRBJ2-1; V gene: TRBV7-8; CDR3 protein: CASSHDDSKQFF
J gene: TRBJ1-2; V gene: TRBV7-3; CDR3 protein: CASGKGHGGYTF
J gene: TRBJ1-4; V gene: TRBV12-3/TRBV12-4; CDR3 protein: CASSSGDRGQAKLFF
J gene: TRBJ2-5; V gene: TRBV6-2/TRBV6-3; CDR3 protein: CASSRNRGPLGETQYF
J gene: TRBJ1-6; V gene: TRBV11-2; CDR3 protein: CASSFQGLGSPLHF
J gene: TRBJ1-5; V gene: TRBV6-2/TRBV6-3; CDR3 protein: CASSYSIGTGSFNQPQHF
J gene: TRBJ1-5; V gene: TRBV5-1; CDR3 protein: CASSLVSNQPQHF
J gene: TRBJ1-1; V gene: TRBV7-2; CDR3 protein: CASSPRTGGYSEAFF
J gene: TRBJ1-1; V gene: TRBV4-3; CDR3 protein: CASSQDEGAFF
J gene: TRBJ2-1; V gene: TRBV2; CDR3 protein: CASSDGLGGEEQFF
J gene: TRBJ2-5; V gene: TRBV20-1; CDR3 protein: CSARPIRTGFVYF
J gene: TRBJ2-3; V gene: TRBV3-1; CDR3 protein: CASSQVSGGGTDTQYF
J gene: TRBJ1-5; V gene: TRBV27; CDR3 protein: CASSLTGFGQPQHF
J gene: TRBJ2-7; V gene: TRBV25-1; CDR3 protein: CASGQGSYEQYF
J gene: TRBJ1-1; V gene: TRBV7-9; CDR3 protein: CASSLVATDTEAFF